The clone carrying this TCR beta chain has ten or more counts. Its antigen remains unidentified. This CDR3 comprises 20 residues. The germline V gene has CDR1 MGHRA and CDR2 YSYEKL. V shed 0 bases and J shed 6 bases, with 26 bases lying between them. A universal primer site was created by template switching, with the cDNA bearing unique molecular identifiers. MiXCR, applied by TCRdb to the 5' RACE reads, yields one record per CDR3 protein. The table records some 600,000 distinct CDR3 sequences, under 8.5% of them present only once. The sample originates from a study of identical twins. Study findings and constraints: Within beta out-of-frame sequences, the excess sharing observed between twins was weaker. The study reached conclusions through statistical analysis that was cross-sectional, not following the same donors.

These same data were also listed under a study on yellow fever vaccine responses in identical twins.

V usage is TRBV4-1 and J usage is TRBJ2-2; TRBD2 is a possible D gene (6 bases). The material sequenced was PBMCs. This TCR derives from a woman aged 18-29 years in good health. The CDR3 DNA reads as TGCGCCAGCAGCCAAGATATCCCCATCCCGGAGGGGTATATGGCCGGGGAGCTGTTTTTT. Protein sequence: CASSQDIPIPEGYMAGELFF.